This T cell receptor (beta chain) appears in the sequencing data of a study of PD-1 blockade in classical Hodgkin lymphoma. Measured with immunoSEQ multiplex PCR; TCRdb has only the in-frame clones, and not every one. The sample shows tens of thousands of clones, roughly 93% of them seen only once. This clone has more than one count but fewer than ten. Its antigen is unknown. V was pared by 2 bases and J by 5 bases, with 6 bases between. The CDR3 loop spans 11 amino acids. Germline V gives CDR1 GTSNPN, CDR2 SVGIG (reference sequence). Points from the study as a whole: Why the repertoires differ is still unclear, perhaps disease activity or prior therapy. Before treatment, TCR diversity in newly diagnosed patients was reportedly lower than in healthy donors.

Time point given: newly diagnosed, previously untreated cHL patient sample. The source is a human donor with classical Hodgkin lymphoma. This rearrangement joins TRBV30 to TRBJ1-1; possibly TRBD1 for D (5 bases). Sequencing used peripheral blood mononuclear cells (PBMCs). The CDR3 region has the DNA TGTGCCTGGAGTCGGGGGACTGAAGCTTTCTTT. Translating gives CAWSRGTEAFF. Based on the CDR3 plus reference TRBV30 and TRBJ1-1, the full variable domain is SQTIHQWPATLVQPVGSPLSLECTVEGTSNPNLYWYRQAAGRGLQLLFYSVGIGQISSEVPQNLSASRPQDRQFILSSKKLLLSDSGFYLCAWSRGTEAFFGQGTRLTVV.